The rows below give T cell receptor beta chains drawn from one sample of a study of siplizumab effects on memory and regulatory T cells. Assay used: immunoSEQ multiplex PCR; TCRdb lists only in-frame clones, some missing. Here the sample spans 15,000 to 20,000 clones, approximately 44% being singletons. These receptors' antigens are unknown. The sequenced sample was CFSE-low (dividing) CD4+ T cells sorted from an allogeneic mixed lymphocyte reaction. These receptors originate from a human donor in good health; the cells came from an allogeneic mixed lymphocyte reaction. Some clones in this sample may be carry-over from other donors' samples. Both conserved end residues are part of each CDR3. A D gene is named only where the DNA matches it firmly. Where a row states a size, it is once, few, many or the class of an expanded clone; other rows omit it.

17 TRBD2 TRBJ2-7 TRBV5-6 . CASSLRTSGRFSYEQYF TGTGCCAGCAGCTTGAGGACTAGCGGGAGGTTTTCCTACGAGCAGTACTTC
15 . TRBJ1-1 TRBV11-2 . CASSLVRGANTEAFF TGTGCCAGCAGCCTCGTGAGGGGGGCGAACACTGAAGCTTTCTTT
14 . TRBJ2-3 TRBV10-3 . CAISGYRATDTQYF TGTGCCATCAGTGGGTACAGGGCCACAGATACGCAGTATTTT
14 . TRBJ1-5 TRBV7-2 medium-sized CASSLVREIQPQHF TGTGCCAGCAGCTTAGTCAGGGAAATACAGCCCCAGCATTTT
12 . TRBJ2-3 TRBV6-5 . CASSYTPDTQYF TGTGCCAGCAGTTACACACCTGATACGCAGTATTTT
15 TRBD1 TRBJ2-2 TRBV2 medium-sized CASRVDRVNTGELFF TGTGCCAGCAGGGTGGACAGGGTGAACACCGGGGAGCTGTTTTTT
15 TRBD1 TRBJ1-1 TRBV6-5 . CASNPLQGAQVEAFF TGTGCCAGCAACCCCCTACAGGGGGCGCAGGTTGAAGCTTTCTTT
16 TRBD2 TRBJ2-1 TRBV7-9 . CASSLWRGVSYNEQFF TGTGCCAGCAGCTTATGGCGGGGGGTATCCTACAATGAGCAGTTCTTC
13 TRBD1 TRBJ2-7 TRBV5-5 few CASSPTGTAEQYF TGTGCCAGCAGCCCGACAGGGACCGCCGAGCAGTACTTC
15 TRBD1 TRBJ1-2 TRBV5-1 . CASSTSGQGIYGYTF TGCGCCAGCAGCACTTCGGGACAGGGCATCTATGGCTACACCTTC
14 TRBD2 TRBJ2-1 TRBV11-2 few CATREVVAYNEQFF TGTGCCACCCGGGAGGTGGTGGCCTACAATGAGCAGTTCTTC
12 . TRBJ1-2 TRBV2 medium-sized CASSGRNYGYTF TGTGCCAGCAGTGGGAGGAACTATGGCTACACCTTC
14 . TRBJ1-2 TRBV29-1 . CSVEHGFQGYGYTF TGCAGCGTTGAACACGGATTTCAGGGCTATGGCTACACCTTC
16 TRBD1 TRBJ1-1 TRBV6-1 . CASSDVRDRGYPEAFF TGTGCCAGCAGTGACGTCCGGGACAGGGGGTACCCTGAAGCTTTCTTT
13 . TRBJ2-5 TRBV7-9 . CASSYSGWETQYF TGTGCCAGCAGCTACTCCGGGTGGGAGACCCAGTACTTC
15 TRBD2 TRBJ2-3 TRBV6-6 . CASRPTSGLTDTQYF TGTGCCAGCAGGCCTACTAGCGGGCTCACAGATACGCAGTATTTT
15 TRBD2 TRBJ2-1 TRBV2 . CASSGLAGFYNEQFF TGTGCCAGCAGTGGACTAGCGGGATTCTACAATGAGCAGTTCTTC
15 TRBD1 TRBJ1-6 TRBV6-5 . CASSPTGGTNSPLHF TGTGCCAGCAGTCCTACAGGGGGCACAAATTCACCCCTCCACTTT
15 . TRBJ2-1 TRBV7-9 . CASSWGRTMIGEQFF TGTGCCAGCAGCTGGGGGCGGACGATGATCGGGGAGCAGTTCTTC
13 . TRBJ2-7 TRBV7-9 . CASSLQGPDEQYF TGTGCCAGCAGCTTACAGGGACCCGACGAGCAGTACTTC
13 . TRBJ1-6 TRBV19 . CASSPDTSSPLHF TGTGCCAGTAGTCCGGACACGAGTTCACCCCTCCACTTT
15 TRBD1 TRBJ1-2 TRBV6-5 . CASRIGTVISYGYTF TGTGCCAGCAGAATCGGGACAGTTATCTCCTATGGCTACACCTTC
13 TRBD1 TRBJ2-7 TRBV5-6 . CASTDRVSYEQYF TGTGCCAGCACAGACAGGGTATCCTACGAGCAGTACTTC
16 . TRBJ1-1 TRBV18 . CASSPRPGASNTEAFF TGTGCCAGCTCACCACGTCCGGGCGCCTCCAACACTGAAGCTTTCTTT
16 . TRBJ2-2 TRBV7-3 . CASSLLAAVRTGELFF TGTGCCAGCAGCCTACTCGCGGCGGTCCGCACCGGGGAGCTGTTTTTT
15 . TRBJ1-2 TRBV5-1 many CASSSGGVPAYFHTF TGCGCCAGCAGCTCGGGAGGGGTGCCAGCGTATTTCCACACCTTC
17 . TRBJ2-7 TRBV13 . CASSPLRSGRPSYEQYF TGTGCCAGCAGCCCCCTCCGGTCGGGGAGACCTTCCTACGAGCAGTACTTC
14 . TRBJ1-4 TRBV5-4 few CASSVTGAYEKLFF TGTGCCAGCAGCGTGACCGGGGCCTATGAAAAACTGTTTTTT
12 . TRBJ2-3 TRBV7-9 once CASSYLADGEYF TGTGCCAGCAGTTACCTAGCAGATGGGGAGTATTTT
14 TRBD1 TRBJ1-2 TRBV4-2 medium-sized CASRPRTGGYGYTF TGTGCCAGCAGACCCCGGACAGGTGGCTATGGCTACACCTTC
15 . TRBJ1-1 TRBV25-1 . CASSPDRFLSGEAFF TGTGCCAGCAGCCCCGACAGGTTCCTAAGTGGTGAAGCTTTCTTT
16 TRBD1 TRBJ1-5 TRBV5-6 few CASSLLGDRDNQPQHF TGTGCCAGCAGCTTGTTAGGGGACAGGGACAATCAGCCCCAGCATTTT
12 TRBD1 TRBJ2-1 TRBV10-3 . CAISEAVGQFLF TGTGCCATCAGTGAAGCTGTGGGACAGTTCCTCTTC
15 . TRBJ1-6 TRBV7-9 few CASSLEGIGNSPLHF TGTGCCAGCAGCTTAGAAGGGATTGGGAATTCACCCCTCCACTTT
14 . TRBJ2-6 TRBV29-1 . CSVSIQSRANVLTF TGCAGCGTTAGCATACAAAGTCGGGCCAACGTCCTGACTTTC
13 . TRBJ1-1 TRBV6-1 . CASSQWGTTEAFF TGTGCCAGCAGTCAATGGGGTACTACTGAAGCTTTCTTT
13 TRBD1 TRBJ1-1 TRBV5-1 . CASSRQGGTEAFF TGCGCCAGCAGCAGACAGGGGGGCACTGAAGCTTTCTTT
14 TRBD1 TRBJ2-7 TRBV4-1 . CASSRGTATYEQYF TGCGCCAGCAGCCGAGGGACAGCCACCTACGAGCAGTACTTC
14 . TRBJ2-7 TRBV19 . CASRGAEPSYEQYF TGTGCCAGTAGGGGGGCGGAACCTTCCTACGAGCAGTACTTC
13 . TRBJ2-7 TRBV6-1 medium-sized CASNREPLREQYF TGTGCCAGCAATAGAGAGCCCCTCCGGGAGCAGTACTTC
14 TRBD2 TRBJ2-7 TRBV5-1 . CASSRLAGAYEQYF TGCGCCAGCAGTCGACTAGCGGGAGCCTACGAGCAGTACTTC
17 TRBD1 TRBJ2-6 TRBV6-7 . CASRGQGQSSGANVLTF TGTGCCAGCAGGGGACAGGGGCAGAGCTCTGGGGCCAACGTCCTGACTTTC
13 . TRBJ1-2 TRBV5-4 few CASSSDGGYGYTF TGTGCCAGCAGCTCTGACGGGGGCTATGGCTACACCTTC
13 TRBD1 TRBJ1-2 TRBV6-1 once CASRRTGTGGYTF TGTGCCAGCAGACGGACAGGGACTGGTGGCTACACCTTC
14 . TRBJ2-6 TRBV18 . CASSPLSGANVLTF TGTGCCAGCTCACCACTCTCTGGGGCCAACGTCCTGACTTTC
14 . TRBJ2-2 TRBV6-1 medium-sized CASTGQFSAGELFF TGTGCCAGCACCGGACAGTTCTCCGCCGGGGAGCTGTTTTTT
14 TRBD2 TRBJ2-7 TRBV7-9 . CASRGLAGMDEQYF TGTGCCAGCAGAGGACTAGCGGGAATGGACGAGCAGTACTTC
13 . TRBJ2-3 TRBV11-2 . CASSLDIADTQYF TGTGCCAGCAGCTTAGATATAGCTGATACGCAGTATTTT
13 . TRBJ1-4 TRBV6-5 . CTSSSRFGEKLFF TGTACCAGCAGTAGTAGGTTCGGGGAAAAACTGTTTTTT
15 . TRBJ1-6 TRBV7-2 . CASSLVWGGGSPLHF TGTGCCAGCAGCTTAGTTTGGGGGGGAGGTTCACCCCTCCACTTT
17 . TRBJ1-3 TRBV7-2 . CASSLAWDGSSGNTIYF TGTGCCAGCAGCTTAGCCTGGGACGGGAGCTCTGGAAACACCATATATTTT
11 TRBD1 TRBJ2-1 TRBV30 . CAWTGGIEQFF TGTGCCTGGACAGGGGGCATAGAGCAGTTCTTC
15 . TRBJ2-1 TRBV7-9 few CASSLGLYSYNEQFF TGTGCCAGCAGCTTAGGACTATACTCCTACAATGAGCAGTTCTTC
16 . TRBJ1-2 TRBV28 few CASSLSSPGQDYGYTF TGTGCCAGCAGTTTATCCTCCCCAGGGCAGGACTATGGCTACACCTTC
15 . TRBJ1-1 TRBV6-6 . CASRPGGRRQVGAFF TGTGCCAGCAGACCAGGTGGTCGAAGACAGGTTGGAGCTTTCTTT
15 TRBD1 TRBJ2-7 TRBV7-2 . CASSWTGWDSYEQYF TGTGCCAGCAGCTGGACAGGGTGGGACTCCTACGAGCAGTACTTC
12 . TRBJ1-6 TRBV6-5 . CACRFTNSWLHF TGTGCCTGCAGATTTACAAACTCATGGCTCCACTTT